This TCR beta chain was observed in a study of T-cell reconstitution after alpha-beta-depleted transplantation in children. At least ten counts were recorded for this clonotype. The CDR3 has 15 residues. CDR1 SGHRS and CDR2 YFSETQ come from the germline V gene. V gave up 3 bases and J gave up 2 bases, with 14 bases separating them. TCRbeta library preparation incorporated unique molecular identifiers. TCRdb re-called the PCR reads with MiXCR, one entry per CDR3 protein. The sample comprises approximately 250,000 distinct CDR3 sequences, around 9.7% of which are singletons, and around 5% rests with the top ten.

The chain has TRBV5-1 and TRBJ2-5; TRBD1 is a possible D gene (5 bases). Here the sequenced sample was PBMCs from the stem cell graft donor, taken from the stem cell graft. The origin of this receptor is a human donor who donated a stem cell graft to a child with SCID. CDR3 residues: CASSSVPGPQETQYF. The CDR3 DNA sequence: TGCGCCAGCAGCTCGGTTCCAGGGCCTCAAGAGACCCAGTACTTC.